The source of this T cell receptor beta chain is a study of cytomegalovirus exposure and HLA in healthy donors. PCR was performed using 60 Vbeta and 13 Jbeta primers. Here immunoSEQ multiplex PCR was the method, and the copy in TCRdb shows in-frame clones only, minus some. The sample holds 70,000 or so clones, 70% to 80% seen once. CDR3 size: 13 residues. The junction had 4 bases not matched to a gene; V was cut back by 3 bases and J by 6 bases. Germline CDR1 is SQVTM and CDR2 is ANQGSEA. Sequenced input: PBMCs. The rearrangement uses TRBV29-1 and TRBJ1-1, with TRBD1 matching over 10 bases. The clonotype originates from a man aged 18 to 30 in good health and CMV-seropositive. The CDR3 DNA is TGCAGCGTTGAGGTGGGGACAGGGGCTGAAGCTTTCTTT. It codes for CSVEVGTGAEAFF.